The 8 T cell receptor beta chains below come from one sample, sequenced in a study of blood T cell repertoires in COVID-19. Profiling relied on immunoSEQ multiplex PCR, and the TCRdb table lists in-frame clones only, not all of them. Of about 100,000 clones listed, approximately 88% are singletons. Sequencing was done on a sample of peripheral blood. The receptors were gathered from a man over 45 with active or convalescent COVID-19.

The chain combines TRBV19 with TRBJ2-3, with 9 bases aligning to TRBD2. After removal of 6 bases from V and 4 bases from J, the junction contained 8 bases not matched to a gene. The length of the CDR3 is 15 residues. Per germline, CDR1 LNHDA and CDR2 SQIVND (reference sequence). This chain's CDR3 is CASSISGRVADTQYF. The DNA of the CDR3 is TGTGCCAGTAGCATTAGCGGGAGAGTTGCAGATACGCAGTATTTT.

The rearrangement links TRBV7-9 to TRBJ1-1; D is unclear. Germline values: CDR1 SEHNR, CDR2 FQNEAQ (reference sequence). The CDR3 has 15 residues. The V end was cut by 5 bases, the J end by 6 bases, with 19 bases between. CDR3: CASSRAFGVWAEAFF. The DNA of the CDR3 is TGTGCCAGCAGCCGGGCCTTCGGGGTCTGGGCTGAAGCTTTCTTT.

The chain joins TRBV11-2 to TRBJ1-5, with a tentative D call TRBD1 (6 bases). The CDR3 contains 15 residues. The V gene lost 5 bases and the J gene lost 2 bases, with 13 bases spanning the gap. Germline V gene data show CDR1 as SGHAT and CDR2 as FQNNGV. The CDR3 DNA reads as TGTGCCAGCAGCCGTACAGGGAATGGCAATCAGCCCCAGCATTTT. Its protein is CASSRTGNGNQPQHF.

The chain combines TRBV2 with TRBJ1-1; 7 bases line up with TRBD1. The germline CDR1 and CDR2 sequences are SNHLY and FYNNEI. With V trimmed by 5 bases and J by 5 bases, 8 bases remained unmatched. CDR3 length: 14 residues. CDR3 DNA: TGTGCCAGCAGTCAGGGGGTCGGTAGGACTGAAGCTTTCTTT. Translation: CASSQGVGRTEAFF.

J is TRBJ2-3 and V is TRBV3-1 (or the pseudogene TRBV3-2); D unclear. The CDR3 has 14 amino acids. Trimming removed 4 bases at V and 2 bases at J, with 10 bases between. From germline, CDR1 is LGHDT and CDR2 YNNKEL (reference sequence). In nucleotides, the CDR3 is TGTGCCAGCAGCCTCCCCGAGCTCACAGATACGCAGTATTTT. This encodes CASSLPELTDTQYF.

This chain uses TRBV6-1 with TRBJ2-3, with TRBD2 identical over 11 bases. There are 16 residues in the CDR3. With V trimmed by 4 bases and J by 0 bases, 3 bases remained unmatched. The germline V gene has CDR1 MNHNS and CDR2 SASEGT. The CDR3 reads CASSATSGESTDTQYF. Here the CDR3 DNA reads TGTGCCAGCAGTGCGACTAGCGGGGAGAGCACAGATACGCAGTATTTT.

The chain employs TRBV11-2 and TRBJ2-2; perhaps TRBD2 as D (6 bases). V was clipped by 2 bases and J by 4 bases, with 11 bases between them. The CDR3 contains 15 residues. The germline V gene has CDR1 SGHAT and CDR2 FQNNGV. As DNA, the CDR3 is TGTGCCAGCAGCTTATTTAGTAGCGGCACCGGGGAGCTGTTTTTT. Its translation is CASSLFSSGTGELFF.

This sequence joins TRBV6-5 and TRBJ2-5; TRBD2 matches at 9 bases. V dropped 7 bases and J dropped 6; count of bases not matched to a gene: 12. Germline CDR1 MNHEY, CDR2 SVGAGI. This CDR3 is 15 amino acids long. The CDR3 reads CASTRREGKGKTQYF. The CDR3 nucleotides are TGTGCCAGCACGCGGCGGGAGGGGAAGGGAAAGACCCAGTACTTC.